Detailed here is one T cell receptor (beta chain). The trim removed 4 bases at V and 5 bases at J, leaving 7 bases unmatched. The germline V gene encodes CDR1 SEHNR and CDR2 FQNEAQ (reference sequence). CDR3 length equals 14 residues. The sample belongs to a study of blood T cell repertoires in COVID-19. TCRdb keeps only in-frame clones here, not all; method: immunoSEQ multiplex PCR. The data hold a few hundred thousand clones, with about 88% observed a single time. This clonotype was obtained from a middle-aged woman who had recovered from COVID-19. The chain links TRBV7-9 to TRBJ2-5, with 7 bases matching TRBD2. Sequenced sample: PBMCs or T cells enriched from blood (not recorded which). The CDR3 region is CASSSSGTIETQYF. The CDR3 DNA reads TGTGCCAGCAGCTCGTCCGGGACTATTGAGACCCAGTACTTC.